The 25 T cell receptor beta chains below all came from one sample that was sequenced in a study of CD8+CD57+ T cells in acquired aplastic anemia. An expansion of CD8+CD57+ cells by flow cytometry had been shown in patients chosen for sequencing. The use of genomic DNA as template underpinned the TCR beta VDJ and CDR3 profiling. MiXCR, run by TCRdb on the reads, gives a single entry per CDR3 protein. In the table there are some 160,000 distinct CDR3 sequences, roughly 48% of which are singletons. Specimen: sorted CD4+, CD8+, or CD8+CD57+ T cells (not recorded which) from PBMCs. The receptors here all came from a human donor with aplastic anemia.

The rearrangement links TRBV6-1 to TRBJ2-7, with D possibly matching TRBD2 (5 bases). The CDR3 is 12 residues long. V was trimmed by 6 bases and J by 7 bases, leaving 13 bases between them. Germline V gives CDR1 MNHNS, CDR2 SASEGT. CDR3 amino acids: CASSLRTGEQYF. The CDR3 coding sequence is TGTGCCAGCAGCCTTAGGACGGGGGAGCAGTACTTC.

V and J are TRBV20-1 and TRBJ2-7; TRBD2 agrees at 13 bases. There are 16 residues in the CDR3. V was pared by 0 bases and J by 5 bases, with 7 bases of the junction left unmatched. Germline CDR1 is DFQATT and CDR2 is SNEGSKA (reference sequence). The CDR3 DNA reads as TGCAGTGCTAGAGAGACTAGCGGGAGGCCGGCCCACGAGCAGTACTTC. It yields the protein CSARETSGRPAHEQYF.

The chain employs TRBV20-1 and TRBJ2-6, with D tentatively TRBD1 or TRBD2 (5 bases each). Deletions cut 3 bases from V and 0 bases from J, with 9 bases between. From germline, CDR1 is DFQATT and CDR2 SNEGSKA (reference sequence). The CDR3 has 15 amino acids. This CDR3 is CSARRGSSGANVLTF. The CDR3 nucleotides read TGCAGTGCTAGGAGGGGAAGCTCTGGGGCCAACGTCCTGACTTTC.

The genes are TRBV6-5 and TRBJ2-7; D might be TRBD1 (6 bases). Trimming left V 2 bases short and J 6 bases short, with 17 bases between. The germline CDR1 and CDR2 sequences are MNHEY and SVGAGI. The CDR3 contains 15 residues. CDR3 region: CASSYVGDTSSEQYF. The CDR3 DNA reads TGTGCCAGCAGTTACGTCGGGGACACCTCGTCCGAGCAGTACTTC.

This clonotype has a count of ten or more. V is TRBV6-5 and J is TRBJ1-1; D gene unclear. CDR1 and CDR2 from the germline V gene are MNHEY and SVGAGI. The CDR3 is 14 residues long. The V gene lost 5 bases and the J gene lost 0 bases, with 10 bases spanning the gap. In DNA, the CDR3 is TGTGCCAGCAGTCTCACTGATATGAACACTGAAGCTTTCTTT. Its protein product is CASSLTDMNTEAFF.

The chain recombines TRBV29-1 with TRBJ2-1; a possible D gene is TRBD1 (5 bases). The CDR3 contains 12 residues. Per the germline V gene, CDR1 is SQVTM and CDR2 is ANQGSEA. The ends were cut back, 4 bases at V and 7 bases at J, with 11 bases in the middle. The CDR3 DNA reads TGCAGCGTTGGCCGACAGCCGAATGAGCAGTTCTTC. It is translated as CSVGRQPNEQFF.

The chain employs TRBV10-3 and TRBJ2-3; D may be TRBD2 (5 bases). CDR1 and CDR2 from the germline V gene are ENHRY and SYGVKD. V was clipped by 7 bases and J by 6 bases, with 11 bases between them. The CDR3 covers 12 residues. The CDR3 spells CAITDYPDTQYF. CDR3 nucleotides: TGTGCCATCACCGACTACCCGGATACGCAGTATTTT.

The genes are TRBV5-6 and TRBJ2-7; D is uncertain. V was clipped by 0 bases and J by 5 bases, with 9 bases between them. Germline V CDR1 and CDR2: SGHDT, YYEEEE. This CDR3 contains 13 residues. Here the CDR3 DNA reads TGTGCCAGCAGCTTGGGAGGTTACGACGAGCAGTACTTC. This codes for CASSLGGYDEQYF.

The chain has TRBV12-3 or TRBV12-4 and TRBJ1-5; no reliable D call. V was cut by 6 bases and J by 0 bases, with 12 bases left in between. The CDR3 consists of 15 residues. The CDR3 DNA follows: TGTGCCAGCAGCCGTTTTAGGGATAGCAATCAGCCCCAGCATTTT. This sequence encodes CASSRFRDSNQPQHF.

The chain has TRBV5-8 and TRBJ2-5, with unresolved D. V gave up 1 base and J gave up 1 base, with 8 bases separating them. CDR1 and CDR2 (germline): SGHTS, YDEGEE. The CDR3 is 14 amino acids. The CDR3 DNA reads as TGTGCCAGCAGCTTGTACTTGCGCCAAGAGACCCAGTACTTC. The encoded protein is CASSLYLRQETQYF.

The CDR3 nucleotides read TGTGCCAGCAGCTGGGGGGACCAAGAGACCCAGTACTTC. Its translation: CASSWGDQETQYF. The rearrangement uses TRBV7-2 and TRBJ2-5; D might be TRBD2 (6 bases). From germline, CDR1 is SGHTA and CDR2 FQGNSA. The CDR3 runs 13 residues. V lost 4 bases, J lost 0 bases, and 6 bases lay in between.

Regarding this clonotype: A much larger clone lies a single base off, so this may be a read error. The chain couples TRBV6-1 to TRBJ2-3; perhaps TRBD2 as D (6 bases). Trimming took 11 bases from V and 0 from J, leaving 18 bases between them. Germline CDR1 and CDR2: MNHNS and SASEGT. This CDR3 spans 15 amino acids. This chain's CDR3 is CACKARGSSTDTQYF. In DNA form, the CDR3 reads TGTGCCTGCAAAGCCCGGGGGTCTAGCACAGATACGCAGTATTTT.

This clonotype was seen a handful of times. This rearrangement joins TRBV10-3 to TRBJ2-7; no definite D call. The CDR3 has 14 amino acids. The germline V gene has CDR1 ENHRY and CDR2 SYGVKD. V gave up 4 bases and J gave up 6 bases, with 16 bases separating them. In DNA form, the CDR3 reads TGTGCCATCAGTGGCGGTCAGCGAAGGGTCGAGCAGTACTTC. Translation: CAISGGQRRVEQYF.

This clonotype was seen more than once but under ten times. The CDR3 here is CAWSPNPLAGGLDEQFF. CDR3 coding DNA: TGTGCCTGGAGCCCAAACCCTTTAGCGGGAGGTTTGGATGAGCAGTTCTTC. V and J are TRBV30 and TRBJ2-1, with 10 bases identical to TRBD2. Germline CDR1 GTSNPN, CDR2 SVGIG (reference sequence). V gave up 3 bases and J gave up 8 bases; unmatched junction bases: 16. The CDR3 consists of 17 residues.

This clonotype was observed a handful of times. The rearrangement links TRBV30 to TRBJ1-2, with D possibly being TRBD1 (6 bases). Looked up from germline, CDR1 is GTSNPN and CDR2 is SVGIG (reference sequence). With 0 bases removed from V and 4 bases from J, the gap between germline ends came to 12 bases. CDR3 length equals 14 residues. For the CDR3, the DNA is TGTGCCTGGAGTGTAAGGCAGGGGACCTATGGCTACACCTTC. It yields the protein CAWSVRQGTYGYTF.

There are many counts of this clonotype. The rearrangement links TRBV28 to TRBJ1-6; D is undetermined. The V end lost 5 bases, the J end lost 3 bases, and 11 bases lay between the germline ends. The CDR3 totals 15 residues. Germline lookup yields CDR1 MDHEN and CDR2 SYDVKM. The CDR3 sequence is CASSATTVYNSPLHF. The CDR3 nucleotides are TGTGCCAGCAGTGCGACAACCGTCTATAATTCACCCCTCCACTTT.

The rearrangement links TRBV7-3 to TRBJ1-1; no definite D call. The germline gives CDR1 SGHTA, CDR2 FQGTGA. This CDR3 has 13 residues. The CDR3 nucleotides read TGTGCTGGCAGCTCCTCAGTGAACACTGAAGCTTTCTTT. Translated, it gives CAGSSSVNTEAFF.

This clonotype was seen only a few times. A much larger clone differs from this one at a single base, so this may be a read error. This chain joins TRBV7-3 and TRBJ2-3, with D possibly TRBD1 on 5 matching bases. CDR1 is SGHTA, CDR2 FQGTGA, per germline. Trimming took off 5 bases at V and 6 bases at J, with 21 bases between the two ends. The CDR3 spans 16 residues. DNA of the CDR3: TGTGCCAGCAGCCCCGATTCTGGCAGGGTGGTTGATACGCAGTATTTT. Protein product: CASSPDSGRVVDTQYF.

The sample holds one count of this clonotype. CDR3 protein: CASSTDRSPNQPQHF. CDR3 bases: TGTGCCAGTAGTACGGACAGGTCCCCCAATCAGCCCCAGCATTTT. The V call is TRBV19, the J call TRBJ1-5; 7 nucleotides match TRBD1. Looked up from germline, CDR1 is LNHDA and CDR2 is SQIVND (reference sequence). Trimming cost V 4 bases and J 3 bases; bases outside gene matches: 6. The CDR3 spans 15 residues.

For this clonotype: A much larger clone differs from this one at a single base, so this may be a read error. Given the absence of the conserved phenylalanine or tryptophan at the CDR3 end, a read error is likely. The chain couples TRBV4-3 to TRBJ1-1; the D is unclear. This CDR3 region has 17 residues. Trimming took 0 bases from V and 2 from J, leaving 16 bases between them. Per the germline V gene, CDR1 is LGHNA and CDR2 is YSLEER. The CDR3 DNA sequence: TGCGCCAGCAGCCAAGATGGGAGGACCAGGCCCAACACTGAAGCTTTCCTT. Its protein is CASSQDGRTRPNTEAFL.

The genes are TRBV12-5 and TRBJ2-1; no definite D call. V gave up 5 bases and J gave up 1 base, with 12 bases separating them. CDR1 is LGHNT and CDR2 is FRNRAP in the germline V gene. The CDR3 consists of 15 residues. DNA of the CDR3: TGTGCTAGTGGTCCTGTTACGGGTTCCTACAATGAGCAGTTCTTC. This codes for CASGPVTGSYNEQFF. Supplemented by reference TRBV12-5 and TRBJ2-1, the full variable domain reads DARVTQTPRHKVTEMGQEVTMRCQPILGHNTVFWYRQTMMQGLELLAYFRNRAPLDDSGMPKDRFSAEMPDATLATLKIQPSEPRDSAVYFCASGPVTGSYNEQFFGPGTRLTVL.

This clonotype was recorded many times. The rearrangement uses TRBV24-1 and TRBJ2-5; TRBD2 aligns across 10 bases. V shed 1 base and J 5 bases; nucleotides not matched to a gene: 6. The CDR3 loop spans 16 amino acids. CDR1 KGHDR and CDR2 SFDVKD come from the germline V gene. The CDR3 loop reads CATSDFGLAGVETQYF. The CDR3, as DNA: TGTGCCACCAGTGATTTCGGGCTAGCGGGAGTGGAGACCCAGTACTTC.

The chain combines TRBV7-8 with TRBJ2-7; 10 bases match TRBD2. Germline-derived CDR1 and CDR2 are SGHVS and FQNEAQ. The CDR3 totals 17 residues. The J segment lost 6 bases and the V segment lost 5 bases, leaving 16 bases of the junction unmatched. The CDR3: CASSRTSGGAQGAEQYF. CDR3 DNA: TGTGCCAGCAGCCGGACCAGCGGGGGGGCCCAAGGGGCCGAGCAGTACTTC. Variable domain in full (rest from reference TRBV7-8 and TRBJ2-7): GAGVSQSPRYKVAKRGQDVALRCDPISGHVSLFWYQQALGQGPEFLTYFQNEAQLDKSGLPSDRFFAERPEGSVSTLKIQRTQQEDSAVYLCASSRTSGGAQGAEQYFGPGTRLTVT.

This clonotype was seen more than once but under ten times. V usage is TRBV10-2 and J usage is TRBJ2-1; D not resolved. From germline, CDR1 is WSHSY and CDR2 SAAADI. The CDR3 runs to 12 residues. Trimming pared 6 bases from V and 5 bases from J, leaving 8 bases between. The chain's CDR3 is CASRMTDNEQFF. For the CDR3, the DNA is TGCGCCAGCAGGATGACGGACAATGAGCAGTTCTTC.

CDR3 loop: CASSPSGTGINTQYF. The CDR3 bases are TGTGCCAGCAGCCCAAGCGGGACAGGGATAAATACGCAGTATTTT. The chain joins TRBV11-2 to TRBJ2-3; TRBD1 matches at 9 bases. V dropped 5 bases and J dropped 7; count of bases not matched to a gene: 10. Germline V gene data show CDR1 as SGHAT and CDR2 as FQNNGV. The CDR3 loop spans 15 amino acids.